Included here is one T cell receptor beta chain sequence, with context. V was clipped by 6 bases and J by 1 base, with 6 bases between them. Germline V lookup: CDR1 SGHNT, CDR2 YENEEA. This CDR3 region has 12 residues. The record originates from a study of blood T cell repertoires in COVID-19. Study-wide background: Material from acute and convalescent COVID-19 was sourced from the United States, Italy and Spain. T cells, B-cell-depleted T cells, or PBMCs supplied cDNA or gDNA.

Original methodology: Amplification of reference gene primers was used by the study to estimate nucleated cell counts. Repertoires were generated with immunoSEQ multiplex PCR, while TCRdb's copy carries only in-frame clones and drops some. That table supplies the V and J calls and clone size; D and trimming were determined from the DNA. The repertoire has some 230,000 clones, approximately 80% of them found once; the top ten carry 5% to 6.5%. V is TRBV11-3 and J is TRBJ1-1, with D unresolved. The sequence was collected from a woman aged 60-70 years who had recovered from COVID-19. Sequenced: peripheral blood. In nucleotides, the CDR3 is TGTGCCAGCAGGGGCACGAACACTGAAGCTTTCTTT. It encodes CASRGTNTEAFF.